The clone carrying this TCR beta chain was seen ten or more times. The antigen is not known. The CDR3 consists of 12 residues. V was clipped by 3 bases and J by 10 bases; unmatched bases: 3. The germline CDR1 and CDR2 sequences are SGHRS and YFSETQ. The sample originates from a study of T cells in Graves' hyperthyroidism and ophthalmopathy. Overall study findings and caveats: In simple terms, a model built on 13 V-J features told ophthalmopathy apart from stable hyperthyroidism.

RNA transcripts were the template for amplifying TCR beta CDR3 regions. HTBI primers were used for first-round RT-PCR of the TCR CDR3. TCRdb re-called the multiplex PCR reads through MiXCR, storing one row per CDR3 protein. The profile shows 300,000 to 350,000 distinct CDR3 sequences, 16% of them singletons. The sequenced sample was blood. The clonotype comes from a man younger than 45 with Graves' hyperthyroidism. The J gene is TRBJ1-1, the V gene TRBV5-1, with 10 bases identical to TRBD1. CDR3 nucleotide sequence: TGCGCCAGCAGCTCGGGACAGGGGTTAGCTTTCTTT. Residues: CASSSGQGLAFF. Full variable domain (outside the CDR3, taken from reference TRBV5-1 and TRBJ1-1): KAGVTQTPRYLIKTRGQQVTLSCSPISGHRSVSWYQQTPGQGLQFLFEYFSETQRNKGNFPGRFSGRQFSNSRSEMNVSTLELGDSALYLCASSSGQGLAFFGQGTRLTVV.